Listed below are T cell receptor beta chains from one sample, sequenced in a study of Graves' ophthalmopathy and Graves' hyperthyroidism. TCRdb itself ran the multiplex PCR reads through MiXCR, one entry per CDR3 protein. Of over a million distinct CDR3 sequences listed, about two fifths are singletons. Sequencing was carried out using peripheral blood or thyroid tissue (not recorded which). Every receptor here comes from an adult man with Graves' hyperthyroidism. Each CDR3 is given with its conserved first and last residue.

j_gene	v_gene	CDR3aa
TRBJ2-7	TRBV12-3/TRBV12-4	CASSVTGLHEQYF
TRBJ2-7	TRBV7-9	CASRRHRASYEQYF
TRBJ1-2	TRBV29-1	CSVDGTANYGYTF
TRBJ1-1	TRBV29-1	CSGTVRTEAFF
TRBJ2-5	TRBV28	CASTASGRWRETQYF
TRBJ2-7	TRBV29-1	CSVSDRGSSYEQYF
TRBJ1-2	TRBV29-1	CSVPLYGNYGYTF
TRBJ1-5	TRBV7-2	CASSGDSLFQPQHF
TRBJ1-1	TRBV7-9	CASSRGTAEAFF
TRBJ1-2	TRBV3-1	CASSHDSYGYTF
TRBJ2-7	TRBV5-6	CASSFGTGTPYEQYF
TRBJ2-7	TRBV7-2	CASSLGRISYEQYF
TRBJ1-6	TRBV6-2/TRBV6-3	CASSYTGFSPLHF
TRBJ2-5	TRBV12-3/TRBV12-4	CASSPQPGTRETQYF
TRBJ1-1	TRBV5-8	CAWRSQGQNTEAFF
TRBJ2-7	TRBV11-2	CASSTPRTPGLSYEQYF
TRBJ2-7	TRBV4-3	CASSQDWAPNSYEQYF
TRBJ2-5	TRBV7-9	CASSLGTPSPQETQYF
TRBJ2-7	TRBV7-9	CASSQEFAGDRAYEQYF
TRBJ2-5	TRBV2	CASRSGGRGTQYF
TRBJ2-3	TRBV29-1	CSVPLYGTDTQYF
TRBJ2-7	TRBV5-1	CASSLGQGRHEQYF
TRBJ1-1	TRBV5-4	CASSLELVHTEAFF
TRBJ1-6	TRBV12-3/TRBV12-4	CASSSRQGANSPLHF
TRBJ2-6	TRBV7-3	CASCSGGGSGANVLTF
TRBJ2-7	TRBV7-9	CASSAQGAGTTSYEQYF
TRBJ2-1	TRBV15	CATSRDPSGTSGVEQFF
TRBJ1-6	TRBV25-1	CACSASPGQAFSPLHF
TRBJ2-7	TRBV12-3/TRBV12-4	CASSSQSGTISYEQYF